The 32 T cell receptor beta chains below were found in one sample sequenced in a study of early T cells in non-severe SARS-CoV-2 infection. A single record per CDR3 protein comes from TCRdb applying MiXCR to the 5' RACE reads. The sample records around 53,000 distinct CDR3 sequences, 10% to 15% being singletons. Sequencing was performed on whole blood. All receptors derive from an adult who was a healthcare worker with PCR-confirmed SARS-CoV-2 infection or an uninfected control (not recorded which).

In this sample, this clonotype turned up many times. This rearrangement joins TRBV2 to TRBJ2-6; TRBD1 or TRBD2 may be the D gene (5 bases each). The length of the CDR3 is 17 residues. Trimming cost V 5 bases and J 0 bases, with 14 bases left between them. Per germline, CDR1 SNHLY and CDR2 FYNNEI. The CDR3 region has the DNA TGTGCCAGCAGTATTCAGGGAGAGCTCTCTGGGGCCAACGTCCTGACTTTC. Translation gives CASSIQGELSGANVLTF.

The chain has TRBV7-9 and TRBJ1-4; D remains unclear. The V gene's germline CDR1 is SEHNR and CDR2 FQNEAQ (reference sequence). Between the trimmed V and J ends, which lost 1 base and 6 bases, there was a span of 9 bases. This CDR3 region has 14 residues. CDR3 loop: CASSLVRVDEKLFF. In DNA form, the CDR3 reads TGTGCCAGCAGCTTAGTACGGGTCGATGAAAAACTGTTTTTT.

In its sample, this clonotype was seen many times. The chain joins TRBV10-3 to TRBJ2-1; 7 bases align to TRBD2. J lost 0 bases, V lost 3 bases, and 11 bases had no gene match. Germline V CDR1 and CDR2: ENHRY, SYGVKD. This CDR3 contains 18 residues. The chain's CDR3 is CAISEGRLAARSYNEQFF. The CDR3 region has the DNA TGTGCCATCAGTGAAGGTCGGCTAGCGGCCCGCTCCTACAATGAGCAGTTCTTC.

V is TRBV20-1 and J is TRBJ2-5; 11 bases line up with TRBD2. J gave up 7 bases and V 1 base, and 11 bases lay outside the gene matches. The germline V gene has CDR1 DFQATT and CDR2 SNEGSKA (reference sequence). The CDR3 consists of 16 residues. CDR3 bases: TGCAGTGCTAGAGGCTTGACTAGCGGGGCAGAAAGGACCCAGTACTTC. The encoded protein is CSARGLTSGAERTQYF.

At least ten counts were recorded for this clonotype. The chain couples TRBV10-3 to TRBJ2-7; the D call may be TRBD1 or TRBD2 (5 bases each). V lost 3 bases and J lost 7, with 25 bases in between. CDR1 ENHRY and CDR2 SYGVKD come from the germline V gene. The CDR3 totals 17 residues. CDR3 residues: CAISDAWGVGRKDEQYF. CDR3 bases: TGTGCCATCAGTGACGCATGGGGAGTGGGGCGTAAAGATGAGCAGTACTTC.

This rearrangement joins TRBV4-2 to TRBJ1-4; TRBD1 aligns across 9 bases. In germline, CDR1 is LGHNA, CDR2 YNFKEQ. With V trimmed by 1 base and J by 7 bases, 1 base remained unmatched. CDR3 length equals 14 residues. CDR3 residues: CASSQGTGVEKLFF. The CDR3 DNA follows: TGTGCCAGCAGCCAAGGGACAGGGGTTGAAAAACTGTTTTTT.

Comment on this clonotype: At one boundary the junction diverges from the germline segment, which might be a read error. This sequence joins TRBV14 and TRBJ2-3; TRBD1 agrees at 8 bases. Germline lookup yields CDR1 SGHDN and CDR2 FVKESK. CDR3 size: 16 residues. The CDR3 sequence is CARRQAGQGSTDTQYF. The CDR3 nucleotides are TGTGCCCGCAGGCAAGCCGGACAGGGTAGCACAGATACGCAGTATTTT.

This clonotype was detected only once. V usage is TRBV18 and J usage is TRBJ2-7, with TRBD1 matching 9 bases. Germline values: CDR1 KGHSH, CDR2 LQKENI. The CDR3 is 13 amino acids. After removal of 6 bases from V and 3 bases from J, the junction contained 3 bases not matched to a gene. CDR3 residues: CASSTGGNYEQYF. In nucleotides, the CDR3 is TGTGCCAGCTCGACAGGGGGTAACTACGAGCAGTACTTC.

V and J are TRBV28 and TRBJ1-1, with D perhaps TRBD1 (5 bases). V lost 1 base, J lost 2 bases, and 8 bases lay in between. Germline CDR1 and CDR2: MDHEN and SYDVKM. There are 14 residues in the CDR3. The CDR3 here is CASSLYRINTEAFF. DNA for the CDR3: TGTGCCAGCAGTTTATACAGGATAAACACTGAAGCTTTCTTT.

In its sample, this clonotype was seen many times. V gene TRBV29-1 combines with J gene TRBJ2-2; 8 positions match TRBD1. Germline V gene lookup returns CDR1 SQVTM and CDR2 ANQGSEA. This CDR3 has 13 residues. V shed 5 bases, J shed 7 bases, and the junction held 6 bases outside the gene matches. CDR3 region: CSVSTQGVGELFF. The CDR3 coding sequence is TGCAGCGTTTCAACACAGGGGGTCGGGGAGCTGTTTTTT.

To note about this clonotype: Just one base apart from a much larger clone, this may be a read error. The CDR3 coding sequence is TGCAGCGTCTTGGACAGGTCGACCAAAAACATTCAGTACTTC. Translated: CSVLDRSTKNIQYF. The chain joins TRBV29-1 to TRBJ2-4; 7 bases align to TRBD1. Germline assignment: CDR1 SQVTM and CDR2 ANQGSEA. This CDR3 is built from 14 residues. Trimming at V came to 6 bases and at J to 2 bases, leaving 7 bases not matched to a gene.

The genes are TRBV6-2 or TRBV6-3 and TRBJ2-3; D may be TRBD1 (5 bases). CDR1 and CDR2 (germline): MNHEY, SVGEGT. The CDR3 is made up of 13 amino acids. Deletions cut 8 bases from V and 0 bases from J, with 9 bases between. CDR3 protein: CASGHYSTDTQYF. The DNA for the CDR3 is TGTGCCAGCGGACATTACAGCACAGATACGCAGTATTTT.

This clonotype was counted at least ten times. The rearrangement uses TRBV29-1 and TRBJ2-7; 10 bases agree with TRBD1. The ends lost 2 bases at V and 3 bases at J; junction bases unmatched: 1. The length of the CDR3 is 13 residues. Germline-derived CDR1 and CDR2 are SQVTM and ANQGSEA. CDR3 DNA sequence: TGCAGCGTTGAAAGGGACAGGGGCTACGAGCAGTACTTC. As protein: CSVERDRGYEQYF.

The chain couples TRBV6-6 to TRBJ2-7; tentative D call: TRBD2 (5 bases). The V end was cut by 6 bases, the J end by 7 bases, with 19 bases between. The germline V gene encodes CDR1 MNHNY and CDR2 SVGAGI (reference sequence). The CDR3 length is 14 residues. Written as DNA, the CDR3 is TGTGCCAGCAGGCCGGACGGGGAATGGTATGAGCAGTACTTC. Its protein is CASRPDGEWYEQYF.

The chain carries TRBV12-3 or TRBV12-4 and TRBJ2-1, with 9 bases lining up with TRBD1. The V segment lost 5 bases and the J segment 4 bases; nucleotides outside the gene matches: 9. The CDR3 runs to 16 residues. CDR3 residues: CASSTGTGMVYNEQFF. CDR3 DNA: TGTGCCAGCAGTACCGGGACAGGGATGGTGTACAATGAGCAGTTCTTC.

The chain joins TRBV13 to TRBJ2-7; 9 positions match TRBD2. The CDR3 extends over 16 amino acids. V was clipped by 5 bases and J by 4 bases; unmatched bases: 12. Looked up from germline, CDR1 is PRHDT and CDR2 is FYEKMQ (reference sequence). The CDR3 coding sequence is TGTGCCAGCAGCCCATCTTTTGCGGGAGGGGCGTACGAGCAGTACTTC. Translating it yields CASSPSFAGGAYEQYF.

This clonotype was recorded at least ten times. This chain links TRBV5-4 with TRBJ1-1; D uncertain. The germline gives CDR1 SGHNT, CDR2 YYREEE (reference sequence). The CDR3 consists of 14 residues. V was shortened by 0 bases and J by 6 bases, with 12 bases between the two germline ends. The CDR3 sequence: CASSLAGSRAEAFF. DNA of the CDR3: TGTGCCAGCAGCTTGGCCGGGTCCCGGGCTGAAGCTTTCTTT.

Here the CDR3 reads CASSDQGFNQPQHF. CDR3 DNA sequence: TGTGCCAGTAGTGACCAGGGATTCAATCAGCCCCAGCATTTT. The chain carries TRBV19 and TRBJ1-5; weak D call: TRBD1 (5 bases). V lost 5 bases to trimming and J lost 3 bases, with 11 bases between them. The CDR3 length is 14 residues. Germline CDR1 LNHDA, CDR2 SQIVND (reference sequence). Filled out from reference TRBV19 and TRBJ1-5, the complete variable domain reads DGGITQSPKYLFRKEGQNVTLSCEQNLNHDAMYWYRQDPGQGLRLIYYSQIVNDFQKGDIAEGYSVSREKKESFPLTVTSAQKNPTAFYLCASSDQGFNQPQHFGDGTRLSIL.

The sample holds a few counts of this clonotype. This CDR3 reads CASSEPGQGVSAEAFF. The CDR3 DNA is TGTGCCAGCAGTGAGCCGGGACAGGGAGTATCCGCTGAAGCTTTCTTT. The V call is TRBV28, the J call TRBJ1-1, with 9 bases that match TRBD1. Germline lookup yields CDR1 MDHEN and CDR2 SYDVKM. This CDR3 is built from 16 residues. J was trimmed by 6 bases and V by 5 bases; bases with no gene match: 13. Full variable domain (rest looked up from reference TRBV28 and TRBJ1-1): DVKVTQSSRYLVKRTGEKVFLECVQDMDHENMFWYRQDPGLGLRLIYFSYDVKMKEKGDIPEGYSVSREKKERFSLILESASTNQTSMYLCASSEPGQGVSAEAFFGQGTRLTVV.

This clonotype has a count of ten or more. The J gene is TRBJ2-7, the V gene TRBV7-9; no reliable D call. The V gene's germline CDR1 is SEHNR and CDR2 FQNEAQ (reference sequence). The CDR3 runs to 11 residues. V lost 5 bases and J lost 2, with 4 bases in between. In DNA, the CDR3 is TGTGCCAGCAGCACGCCCTACGAGCAGTACTTC. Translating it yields CASSTPYEQYF.

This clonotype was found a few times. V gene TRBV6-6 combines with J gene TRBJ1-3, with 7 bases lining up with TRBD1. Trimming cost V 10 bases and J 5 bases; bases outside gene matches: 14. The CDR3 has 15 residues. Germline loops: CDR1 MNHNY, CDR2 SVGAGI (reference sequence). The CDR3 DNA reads TGTGCCATCGCGGGGGAGGGGGCGTTTAGAAACACCATATATTTT. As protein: CAIAGEGAFRNTIYF.

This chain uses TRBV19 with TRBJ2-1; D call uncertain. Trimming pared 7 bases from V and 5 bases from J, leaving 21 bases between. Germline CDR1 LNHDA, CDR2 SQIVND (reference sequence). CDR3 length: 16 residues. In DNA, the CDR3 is TGTGCCAGTAAAGAGTTTTACGGCACGGTTAACAATGAGCAGTTCTTC. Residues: CASKEFYGTVNNEQFF. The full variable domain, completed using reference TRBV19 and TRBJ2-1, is DGGITQSPKYLFRKEGQNVTLSCEQNLNHDAMYWYRQDPGQGLRLIYYSQIVNDFQKGDIAEGYSVSREKKESFPLTVTSAQKNPTAFYLCASKEFYGTVNNEQFFGPGTRLTVL.

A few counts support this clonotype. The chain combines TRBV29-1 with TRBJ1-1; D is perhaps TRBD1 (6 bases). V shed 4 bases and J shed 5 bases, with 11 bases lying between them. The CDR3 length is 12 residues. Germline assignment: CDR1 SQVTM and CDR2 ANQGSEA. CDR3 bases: TGCAGCGTTGGGGGGGCGCTGACTGAAGCTTTCTTT. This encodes CSVGGALTEAFF.

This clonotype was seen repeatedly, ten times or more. Here the CDR3 reads CASSRQGTGELFF. The CDR3 DNA reads as TGTGCCAGCAGCCGGCAGGGGACCGGGGAGCTGTTTTTT. This chain joins TRBV3-1 and TRBJ2-2; D is possibly TRBD1 (6 bases). The V gene lost 4 bases and the J gene lost 5 bases, with 8 bases spanning the gap. Germline V gene sequence: CDR1 LGHDT, CDR2 YNNKEL (reference sequence). CDR3 length equals 13 residues. Full variable domain (remainder filled in from reference TRBV3-1 and TRBJ2-2): DTAVSQTPKYLVTQMGNDKSIKCEQNLGHDTMYWYKQDSKKFLKIMFSYNNKELIINETVPNRFSPKSPDKAHLNLHINSLELGDSAVYFCASSRQGTGELFFGEGSRLTVL.

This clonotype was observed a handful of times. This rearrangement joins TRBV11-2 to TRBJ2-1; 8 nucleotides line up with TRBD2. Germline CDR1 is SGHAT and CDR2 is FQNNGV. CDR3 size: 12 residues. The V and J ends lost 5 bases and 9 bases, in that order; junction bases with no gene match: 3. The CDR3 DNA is TGTGCCAGCAGCCCCCGGGGGGGTGAGCAGTTCTTC. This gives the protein CASSPRGGEQFF.

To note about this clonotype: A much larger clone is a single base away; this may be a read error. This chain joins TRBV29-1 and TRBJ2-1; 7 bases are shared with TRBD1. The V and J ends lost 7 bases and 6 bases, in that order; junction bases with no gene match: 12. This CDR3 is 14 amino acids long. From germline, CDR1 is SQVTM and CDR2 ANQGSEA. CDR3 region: CSGLRGLGSNEQFF. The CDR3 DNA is TGCAGCGGACTTAGGGGGCTTGGTAGCAATGAGCAGTTCTTC.

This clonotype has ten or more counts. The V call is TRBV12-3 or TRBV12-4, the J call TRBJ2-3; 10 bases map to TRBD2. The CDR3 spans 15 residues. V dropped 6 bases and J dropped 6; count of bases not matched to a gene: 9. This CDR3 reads CASSPQLAGRDTQYF. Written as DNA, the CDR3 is TGTGCCAGCAGCCCCCAACTAGCGGGGAGGGATACGCAGTATTTT.

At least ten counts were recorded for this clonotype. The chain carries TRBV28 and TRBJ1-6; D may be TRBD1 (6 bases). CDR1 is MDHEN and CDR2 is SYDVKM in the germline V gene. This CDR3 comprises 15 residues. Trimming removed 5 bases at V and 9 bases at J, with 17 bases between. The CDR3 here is CASSLDSGASSPLHF. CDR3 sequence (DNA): TGTGCCAGCAGTCTTGATTCAGGGGCAAGTTCACCCCTCCACTTT.

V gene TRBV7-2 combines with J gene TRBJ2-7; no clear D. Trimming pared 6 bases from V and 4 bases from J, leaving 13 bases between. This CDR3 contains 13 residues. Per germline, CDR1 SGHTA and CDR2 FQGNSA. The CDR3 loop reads CASSVRLRYEQYF. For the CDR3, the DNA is TGTGCCAGCAGTGTGAGGCTGAGATACGAGCAGTACTTC.

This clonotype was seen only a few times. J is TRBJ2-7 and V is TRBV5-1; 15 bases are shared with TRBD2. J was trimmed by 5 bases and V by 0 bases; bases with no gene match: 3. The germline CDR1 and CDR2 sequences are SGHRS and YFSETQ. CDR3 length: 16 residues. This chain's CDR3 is CASSLDRTSGGDEQYF. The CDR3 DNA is TGCGCCAGCAGCTTGGATAGGACTAGCGGGGGGGACGAGCAGTACTTC.

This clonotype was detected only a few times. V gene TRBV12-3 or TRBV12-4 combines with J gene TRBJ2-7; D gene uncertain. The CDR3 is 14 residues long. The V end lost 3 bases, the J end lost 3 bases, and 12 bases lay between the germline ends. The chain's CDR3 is CASSLTSGSYEQYF. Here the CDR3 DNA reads TGTGCCAGCAGTTTGACATCGGGTAGCTACGAGCAGTACTTC.

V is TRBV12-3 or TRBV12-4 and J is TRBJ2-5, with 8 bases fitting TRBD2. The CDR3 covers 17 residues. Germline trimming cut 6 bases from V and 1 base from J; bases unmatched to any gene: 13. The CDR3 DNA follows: TGTGCCAGCAGCCCCGGGACTAGACTTAATTTCCAAGAGACCCAGTACTTC. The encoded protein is CASSPGTRLNFQETQYF.